This entry is about one T cell receptor (beta chain). The sample belongs to a study of blood T cell repertoires in COVID-19. Study at large: Samples representing acute and convalescent COVID-19 were sourced from the United States, Italy and Spain.

Germline V lookup: CDR1 KGHSH, CDR2 LQKENI. This CDR3 region has 19 residues. The V and J ends lost 0 bases and 0 bases respectively, with 20 bases between them. Libraries were prepared by immunoSEQ multiplex PCR; TCRdb keeps only in-frame clonotypes and omits some of them. The repertoire includes about 150,000 clones, 80% to 90% of them detected once, and roughly 15% sits in the top ten. The sequence was obtained from a woman aged 40 to 49 with acute or convalescent COVID-19. The sequenced sample was peripheral blood. The chain combines TRBV18 with TRBJ1-2; no reliable D call. CDR3 protein: CASSPPLARAGGSNYGYTF. The CDR3 DNA follows: TGTGCCAGCTCACCACCGTTAGCCCGGGCGGGAGGATCTAACTATGGCTACACCTTC. Drawing the rest from reference TRBV18 and TRBJ1-2, the complete variable domain is NAGVMQNPRHLVRRRGQEARLRCSPMKGHSHVYWYRQLPEEGLKFMVYLQKENIIDESGMPKERFSAEFPKEGPSILRIQQVVRGDSAAYFCASSPPLARAGGSNYGYTFGSGTRLTVV.